A single sample is the source of the 18 T cell receptor beta chains below, sequenced in a study of blood T cell repertoires in COVID-19. TCRdb keeps only in-frame clones here, not all; method: immunoSEQ multiplex PCR. The sample shows fewer than 500,000 clones, roughly 89% of them seen only once. Sequencing used peripheral blood. These receptors were taken from a young woman with active or convalescent COVID-19.

The chain combines TRBV27 with TRBJ2-5; maybe TRBD2 (5 bases). Per germline, CDR1 MNHEY and CDR2 SMNVEV (reference sequence). With 3 bases removed from V and 2 bases from J, the gap between germline ends came to 10 bases. The length of the CDR3 is 14 residues. CDR3 region: CASSLFGEQETQYF. CDR3 nucleotide sequence: TGTGCCAGCAGTTTGTTCGGGGAACAAGAGACCCAGTACTTC.

The chain is built from TRBV18 and TRBJ2-3; TRBD2 matches 7 bases. Per the germline V gene, CDR1 is KGHSH and CDR2 is LQKENI. Trimming at V came to 6 bases and at J to 5 bases, leaving 14 bases not matched to a gene. This CDR3 has 16 residues. The CDR3 bases are TGTGCCAGCTCTCACGAGGCGGGGGACCTAGGAGATACGCAGTATTTT. Its translation is CASSHEAGDLGDTQYF.

This clone was detected only a few times. The chain has TRBV27 and TRBJ2-1; TRBD2 aligns across 10 bases. The CDR3 loop spans 15 amino acids. Germline loops: CDR1 MNHEY, CDR2 SMNVEV (reference sequence). Losses at the gene ends were 6 bases for V and 4 bases for J; bases not matched to a gene: 6. In DNA, the CDR3 is TGTGCCAGCAGCCTTCAGCGGGAGGGGTACAATGAGCAGTTCTTC. Its protein product is CASSLQREGYNEQFF.

The chain has TRBV5-6 and TRBJ2-7; 14 bases match TRBD2. CDR1 and CDR2 from the germline V gene are SGHDT and YYEEEE. V was pared by 3 bases and J by 2 bases, with 4 bases of the junction left unmatched. The CDR3 is 16 residues long. The CDR3 reads CASSSGLAGAAYEQYF. CDR3 coding DNA: TGTGCCAGCAGCTCGGGACTAGCGGGAGCTGCCTACGAGCAGTACTTC.

As to this clone: This CDR3 is also generated by other DNA sequences in the sample. The chain is built from TRBV18 and TRBJ1-2; 8 nucleotides agree with TRBD1. Germline trimming cut 3 bases from V and 1 base from J; bases unmatched to any gene: 4. This CDR3 contains 15 residues. From germline, CDR1 is KGHSH and CDR2 LQKENI. The chain's CDR3 is CASSPGQGRNYGYTF. CDR3 nucleotides: TGTGCCAGCTCACCCGGACAGGGACGTAACTATGGCTACACCTTC.

V gene TRBV18 combines with J gene TRBJ2-7, with 8 bases fitting TRBD1. J lost 6 bases, V lost 2 bases, and 6 bases had no gene match. CDR1 KGHSH and CDR2 LQKENI come from the germline V gene. The CDR3 length is 14 residues. The chain's CDR3 is CASSPGQGTSEQYF. In DNA form, the CDR3 reads TGTGCCAGCTCACCAGGACAGGGAACGTCCGAGCAGTACTTC.

The chain combines TRBV7-8 with TRBJ2-7, with D tentatively TRBD1 (5 bases). V dropped 2 bases and J dropped 0 bases, with 20 bases sitting between them. The CDR3 sequence is 18 residues long. Looked up from germline, CDR1 is SGHVS and CDR2 is FQNEAQ. The DNA of the CDR3 is TGTGCCAGCAGCTTACCGTCGCGAAGGGGCCGCCTCTCCTACGAGCAGTACTTC. This gives the protein CASSLPSRRGRLSYEQYF.

This sequence joins TRBV4-1 and TRBJ1-1; 9 nucleotides align to TRBD1. CDR1 is MGHRA and CDR2 is YSYEKL in the germline V gene. The J segment lost 4 bases and the V segment lost 3 bases, leaving 12 bases of the junction unmatched. This CDR3 region has 17 residues. CDR3 in amino acids: CASSHGREDRGGTEAFF. In DNA, the CDR3 is TGCGCCAGCAGCCACGGACGAGAGGACAGGGGAGGCACTGAAGCTTTCTTT.

V usage is TRBV16 and J usage is TRBJ1-5; perhaps TRBD1 as D (5 bases). Trimming left V 0 bases short and J 3 bases short, with 12 bases between. The germline V gene has CDR1 KGHSY and CDR2 FQNENV. The CDR3 extends over 16 amino acids. CDR3 protein: CASSQSSGQFNQPQHF. The CDR3 nucleotides read TGTGCCAGCAGCCAATCGTCAGGGCAATTCAATCAGCCCCAGCATTTT.

The chain recombines TRBV10-3 with TRBJ1-1; the match to TRBD1 covers 9 bases. This CDR3 region has 19 residues. With 5 bases clipped from V and 6 bases from J, the junction kept 22 bases outside the gene matches. The V gene's germline CDR1 is ENHRY and CDR2 SYGVKD. The DNA of the CDR3 is TGTGCCATCAGTACCACCTTTCTTGGGCCCGGGACAGGGTTTGCTGAAGCTTTCTTT. Protein: CAISTTFLGPGTGFAEAFF.

The chain's CDR3 is CASRHDSPTNYGYTF. CDR3 nucleotides: TGCGCCAGCAGACACGACAGCCCTACTAACTATGGCTACACCTTC. This chain uses TRBV5-1 with TRBJ1-2; maybe TRBD1 (5 bases). The CDR3 extends over 15 amino acids. V lost 5 bases to trimming and J lost 0 bases, with 14 bases between them. Per the germline V gene, CDR1 is SGHRS and CDR2 is YFSETQ.

The chain joins TRBV7-9 to TRBJ1-6; 7 nucleotides agree with TRBD1. V lost 5 bases and J lost 6; bases outside the gene matches: 7. Germline CDR1 and CDR2: SEHNR and FQNEAQ (reference sequence). The CDR3 covers 15 residues. The CDR3 DNA reads as TGTGCCAGCAGCCCAGAGGACAGGTTTAATTCACCCCTCCACTTT. It is translated as CASSPEDRFNSPLHF.

This clone was counted only a few times. The rearrangement links TRBV6-2 or TRBV6-3 to TRBJ1-1; D is ambiguous. CDR1 is MNHEY and CDR2 is SVGEGT in the germline V gene. V dropped 1 base and J dropped 1 base, with 13 bases sitting between them. The CDR3 runs to 16 residues. The CDR3 nucleotides read TGTGCCAGCAGTTACTTTCCGGCAGGCTCGAACACTGAAGCTTTCTTT. This sequence encodes CASSYFPAGSNTEAFF.

CDR3 region: CASSLQADQGYTF. The CDR3 bases are TGTGCCAGCAGCTTACAGGCAGACCAGGGCTACACCTTC. The chain recombines TRBV7-8 with TRBJ1-2; D remains unclear. From germline, CDR1 is SGHVS and CDR2 FQNEAQ. With 2 bases removed from V and 8 bases from J, the gap between germline ends came to 12 bases. The CDR3 totals 13 residues.

This clone was observed once. The chain joins TRBV19 to TRBJ1-3; tentatively, D is TRBD1 (6 bases). Per the germline V gene, CDR1 is LNHDA and CDR2 is SQIVND (reference sequence). The CDR3 is made up of 17 amino acids. V lost 6 bases and J 8 bases, leaving 26 bases between the germline ends. The CDR3 reads CASRPPAPRTVSDTIYF. DNA for the CDR3: TGTGCCAGTAGGCCCCCAGCCCCCAGGACAGTATCGGACACCATATATTTT. The whole variable domain, remainder taken from reference TRBV19 and TRBJ1-3, is DGGITQSPKYLFRKEGQNVTLSCEQNLNHDAMYWYRQDPGQGLRLIYYSQIVNDFQKGDIAEGYSVSREKKESFPLTVTSAQKNPTAFYLCASRPPAPRTVSDTIYFGEGSWLTVV.

The chain combines TRBV6-1 with TRBJ1-2; 9 bases align to TRBD1. From germline, CDR1 is MNHNS and CDR2 SASEGT. Trimming cost V 3 bases and J 7 bases; bases outside gene matches: 6. The CDR3 runs to 14 residues. The CDR3 reads CASSDMGQGRGYTF. The CDR3 nucleotides are TGTGCCAGCAGTGACATGGGACAGGGCCGTGGCTACACCTTC.

The genes are TRBV7-9 and TRBJ2-5, with TRBD2 matching 8 bases. The CDR3 has 14 residues. Trimming took 5 bases from V and 4 from J; bases not matched to a gene: 6. CDR1 SEHNR and CDR2 FQNEAQ come from the germline V gene (reference sequence). Written as DNA, the CDR3 is TGTGCCAGCAGCAAGGAAAGCGGGGGAGAGACCCAGTACTTC. Amino acids: CASSKESGGETQYF.

The rearrangement joins TRBV19 to TRBJ2-7; 9 nucleotides match TRBD1. Per germline, CDR1 LNHDA and CDR2 SQIVND (reference sequence). The trim removed 1 base at V and 3 bases at J, leaving 7 bases unmatched. CDR3 length: 16 residues. DNA for the CDR3: TGTGCCAGTAGTATAGGACAGGGGGAAAATTACTACGAGCAGTACTTC. Protein: CASSIGQGENYYEQYF.